The clone carrying this TCR beta chain was recorded a few times. Its antigen remains unknown. This sample stems from a study of identical twins. Notes on the study in general: Insertion counts were lower in abundant cord blood beta clonotypes, a trend that memory repertoires did not show.

CDR1 WSHSY and CDR2 SAAADI come from the germline V gene. The CDR3 consists of 11 residues. V was pared by 3 bases and J by 10 bases, with 9 bases between. Unique molecular identifiers were present on cDNA, and template switching added a universal primer site. TCRdb re-analysed the 5' RACE reads in MiXCR, keeping a single row per CDR3 protein. Here the sample spans under 1 million distinct CDR3 sequences, about 12% being singletons. The same data also went into a second study, on yellow fever vaccine responses in identical twins.

The V call is TRBV10-2, the J call TRBJ1-1; weak D call: TRBD1 (5 bases). Sample: PBMCs. The sequence came from a woman aged 18-29 years in good health. In DNA, the CDR3 is TGCGCCAGCAGTGAAGGGGAGGGAGCTTTCTTT. Encoded protein: CASSEGEGAFF.